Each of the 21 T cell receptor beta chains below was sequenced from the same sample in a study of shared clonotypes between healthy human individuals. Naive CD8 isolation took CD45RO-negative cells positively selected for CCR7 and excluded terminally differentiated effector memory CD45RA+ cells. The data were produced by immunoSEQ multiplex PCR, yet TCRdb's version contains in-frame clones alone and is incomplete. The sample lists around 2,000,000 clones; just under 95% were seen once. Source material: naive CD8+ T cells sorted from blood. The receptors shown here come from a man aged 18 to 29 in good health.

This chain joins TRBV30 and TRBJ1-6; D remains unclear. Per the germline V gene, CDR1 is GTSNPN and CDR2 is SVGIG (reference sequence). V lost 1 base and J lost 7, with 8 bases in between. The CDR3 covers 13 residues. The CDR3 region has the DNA TGTGCCTGGAGTGGTCTGGAGAATTCACCCCTCCACTTT. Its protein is CAWSGLENSPLHF.

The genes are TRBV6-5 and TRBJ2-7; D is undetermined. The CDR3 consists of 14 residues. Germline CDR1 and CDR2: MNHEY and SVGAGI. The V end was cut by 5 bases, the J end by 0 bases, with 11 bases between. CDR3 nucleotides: TGTGCCAGCAGTAATAATATTAACTCCTACGAGCAGTACTTC. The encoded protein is CASSNNINSYEQYF.

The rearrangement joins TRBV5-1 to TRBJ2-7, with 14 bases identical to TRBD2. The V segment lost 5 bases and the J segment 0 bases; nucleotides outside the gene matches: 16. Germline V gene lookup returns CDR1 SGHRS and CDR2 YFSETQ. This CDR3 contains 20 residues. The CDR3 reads CASRDRFGTSGGQSSYEQYF. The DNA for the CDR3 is TGCGCCAGCAGAGACCGGTTTGGGACTAGCGGGGGCCAGAGCTCCTACGAGCAGTACTTC. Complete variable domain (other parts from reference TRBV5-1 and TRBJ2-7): KAGVTQTPRYLIKTRGQQVTLSCSPISGHRSVSWYQQTPGQGLQFLFEYFSETQRNKGNFPGRFSGRQFSNSRSEMNVSTLELGDSALYLCASRDRFGTSGGQSSYEQYFGPGTRLTVT.

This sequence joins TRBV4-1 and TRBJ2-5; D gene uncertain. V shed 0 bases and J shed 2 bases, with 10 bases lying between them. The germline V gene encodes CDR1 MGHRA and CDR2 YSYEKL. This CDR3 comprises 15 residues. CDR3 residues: CASSQEVSRQETQYF. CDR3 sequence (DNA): TGCGCCAGCAGCCAAGAGGTTTCCAGACAAGAGACCCAGTACTTC.

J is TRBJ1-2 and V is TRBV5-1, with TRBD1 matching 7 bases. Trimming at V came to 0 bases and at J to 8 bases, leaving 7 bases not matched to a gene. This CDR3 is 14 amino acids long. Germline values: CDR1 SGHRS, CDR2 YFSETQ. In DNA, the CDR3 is TGCGCCAGCAGCTTGGCGGTAACAGGGGACGGCTACACCTTC. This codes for CASSLAVTGDGYTF.

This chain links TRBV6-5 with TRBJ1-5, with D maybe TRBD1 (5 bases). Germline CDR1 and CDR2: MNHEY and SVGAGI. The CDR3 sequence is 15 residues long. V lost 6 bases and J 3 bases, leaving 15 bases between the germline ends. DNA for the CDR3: TGTGCCAGCAGCCCCGGGACGGCCCTCAATCAGCCCCAGCATTTT. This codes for CASSPGTALNQPQHF.

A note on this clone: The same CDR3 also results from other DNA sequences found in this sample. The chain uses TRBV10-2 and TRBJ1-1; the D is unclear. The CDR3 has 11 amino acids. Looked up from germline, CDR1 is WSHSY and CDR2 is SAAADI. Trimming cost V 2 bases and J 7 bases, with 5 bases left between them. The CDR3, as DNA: TGCGCCAGCAGTGAGGGCGGTGAAGCTTTCTTT. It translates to CASSEGGEAFF.

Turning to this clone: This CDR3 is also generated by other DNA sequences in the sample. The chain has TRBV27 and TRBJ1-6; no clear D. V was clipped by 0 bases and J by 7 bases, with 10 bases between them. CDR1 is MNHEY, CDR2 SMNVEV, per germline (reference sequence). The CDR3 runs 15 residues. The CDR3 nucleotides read TGTGCCAGCAGTTTATCGCGGGGAGCCAATTCACCCCTCCACTTT. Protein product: CASSLSRGANSPLHF.

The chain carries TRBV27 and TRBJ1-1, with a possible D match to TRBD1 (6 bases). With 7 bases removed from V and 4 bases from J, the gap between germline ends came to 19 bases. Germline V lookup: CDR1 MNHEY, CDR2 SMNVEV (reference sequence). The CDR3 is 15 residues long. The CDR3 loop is CASNPMGGAGTEAFF. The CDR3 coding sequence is TGTGCCAGCAATCCGATGGGGGGGGCTGGCACTGAAGCTTTCTTT.

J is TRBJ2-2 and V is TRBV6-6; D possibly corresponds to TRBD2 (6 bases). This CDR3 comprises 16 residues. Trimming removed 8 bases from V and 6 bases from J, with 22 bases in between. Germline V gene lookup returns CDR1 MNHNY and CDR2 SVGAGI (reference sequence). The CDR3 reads CASGLIAGLGSGELFF. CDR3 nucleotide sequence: TGTGCCAGCGGTCTGATTGCGGGGCTTGGGTCCGGGGAGCTGTTTTTT.

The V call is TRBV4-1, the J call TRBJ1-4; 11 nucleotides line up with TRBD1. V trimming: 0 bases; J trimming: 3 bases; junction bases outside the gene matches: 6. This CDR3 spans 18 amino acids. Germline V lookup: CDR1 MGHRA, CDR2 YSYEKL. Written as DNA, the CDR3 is TGCGCCAGCAGCCAAGACGGACAGGGGGCGGCTGCTAATGAAAAACTGTTTTTT. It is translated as CASSQDGQGAAANEKLFF.

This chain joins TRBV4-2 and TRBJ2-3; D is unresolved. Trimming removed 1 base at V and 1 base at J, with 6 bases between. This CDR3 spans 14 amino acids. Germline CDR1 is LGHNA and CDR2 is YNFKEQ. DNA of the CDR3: TGTGCCAGCAGCCAAGGATTAGGCACAGATACGCAGTATTTT. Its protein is CASSQGLGTDTQYF.

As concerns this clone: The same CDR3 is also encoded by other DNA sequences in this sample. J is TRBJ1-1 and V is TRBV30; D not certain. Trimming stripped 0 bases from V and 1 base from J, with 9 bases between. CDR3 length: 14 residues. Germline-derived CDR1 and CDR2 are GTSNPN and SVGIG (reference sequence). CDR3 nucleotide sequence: TGTGCCTGGAGTGTAGGGCAATCGAACACTGAAGCTTTCTTT. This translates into CAWSVGQSNTEAFF.

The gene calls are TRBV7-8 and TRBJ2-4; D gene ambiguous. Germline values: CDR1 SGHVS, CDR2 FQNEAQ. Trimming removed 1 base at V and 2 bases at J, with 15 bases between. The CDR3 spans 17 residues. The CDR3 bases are TGTGCCAGCAGCTTAGTCCCCTTTCCGGACCCCAAAAACATTCAGTACTTC. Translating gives CASSLVPFPDPKNIQYF.

This chain's CDR3 is CASSLGGTDTYF. CDR3 in DNA: TGTGCCAGCAGCTTAGGCGGGACCGATACGTACTTC. This chain uses TRBV11-2 with TRBJ2-5, with D possibly matching TRBD2 (6 bases). Germline V lookup: CDR1 SGHAT, CDR2 FQNNGV. The CDR3 sequence is 12 residues long. The V gene lost 1 base and the J gene lost 13 bases, with 13 bases spanning the gap.

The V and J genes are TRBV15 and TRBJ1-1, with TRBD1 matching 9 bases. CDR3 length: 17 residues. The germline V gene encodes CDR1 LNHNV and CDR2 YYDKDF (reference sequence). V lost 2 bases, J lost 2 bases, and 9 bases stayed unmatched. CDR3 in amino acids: CATSRRAGTGPNTEAFF. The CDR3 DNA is TGTGCCACCAGCAGACGTGCCGGGACAGGGCCTAACACTGAAGCTTTCTTT.

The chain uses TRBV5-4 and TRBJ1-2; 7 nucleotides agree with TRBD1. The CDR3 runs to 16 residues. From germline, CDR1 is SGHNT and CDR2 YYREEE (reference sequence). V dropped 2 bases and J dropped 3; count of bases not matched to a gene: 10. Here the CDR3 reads CASSFSGTEVHYGYTF. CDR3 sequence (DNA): TGTGCCAGCAGCTTTTCCGGGACAGAAGTGCACTATGGCTACACCTTC.

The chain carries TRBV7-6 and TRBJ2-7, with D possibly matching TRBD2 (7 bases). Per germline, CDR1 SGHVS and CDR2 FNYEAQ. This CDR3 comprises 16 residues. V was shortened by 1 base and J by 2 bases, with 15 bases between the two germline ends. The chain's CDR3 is CASSLGGGGLTYEQYF. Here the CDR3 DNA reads TGTGCCAGCAGCTTAGGAGGCGGGGGCCTGACCTACGAGCAGTACTTC. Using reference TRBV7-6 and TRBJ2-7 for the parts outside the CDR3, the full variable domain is GAGVSQSPRYKVTKRGQDVALRCDPISGHVSLYWYRQALGQGPEFLTYFNYEAQQDKSGLPNDRFSAERPEGSISTLTIQRTEQRDSAMYRCASSLGGGGLTYEQYFGPGTRLTVT.

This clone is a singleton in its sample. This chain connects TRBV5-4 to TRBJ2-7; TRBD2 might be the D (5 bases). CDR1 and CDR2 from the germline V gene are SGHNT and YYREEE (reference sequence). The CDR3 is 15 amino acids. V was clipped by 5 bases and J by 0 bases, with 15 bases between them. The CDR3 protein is CASSLGKFPSYEQYF. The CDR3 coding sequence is TGTGCCAGCAGTCTCGGGAAGTTTCCCTCCTACGAGCAGTACTTC.

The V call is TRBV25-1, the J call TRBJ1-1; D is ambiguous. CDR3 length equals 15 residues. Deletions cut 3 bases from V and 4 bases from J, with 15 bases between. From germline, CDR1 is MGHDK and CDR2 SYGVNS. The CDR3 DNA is TGTGCCAGCAGTGAGGGGTCAGGTCTTAGCACTGAAGCTTTCTTT. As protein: CASSEGSGLSTEAFF.

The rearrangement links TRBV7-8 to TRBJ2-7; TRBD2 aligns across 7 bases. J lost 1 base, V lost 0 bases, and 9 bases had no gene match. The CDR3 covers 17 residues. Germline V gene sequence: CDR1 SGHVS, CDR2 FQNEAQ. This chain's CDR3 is CASSLALTGLMSYEQYF. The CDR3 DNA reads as TGTGCCAGCAGCTTAGCGTTAACGGGACTAATGTCCTACGAGCAGTACTTC.